This TCR beta chain came from a study of blood T cell repertoires in COVID-19. Study in general: The United States, Italy and Spain supplied acute and convalescent COVID-19 samples. From T cells, B-cell-depleted T cells, or PBMCs came the material, which was cDNA or gDNA.

CDR1 is LGHDT and CDR2 is YNNKEL in the germline V gene (reference sequence). The CDR3 covers 15 residues. V gave up 0 bases and J gave up 2 bases, with 10 bases separating them. Ages ranged from roughly 18 to 100 years, with residence in approximately 25 US areas. Recovered Cohort 3 donors showed two negative PCRs, clearance, or symptom resolution. Libraries were prepared by immunoSEQ multiplex PCR; TCRdb keeps only in-frame clonotypes and omits some of them. The table records around 370,000 clones, approximately 90% of them present only once. The sequence came from a woman between 18 and 29 years old who had recovered from COVID-19. The sample comprised PBMCs or T cells enriched from blood (not recorded which). The chain recombines TRBV3-1 (or the pseudogene TRBV3-2) with TRBJ1-2; D may be TRBD1 (5 bases). The CDR3 DNA reads as TGTGCCAGCAGCCAAGACCTGGGGCCCAACTATGGCTACACCTTC. It yields the protein CASSQDLGPNYGYTF.